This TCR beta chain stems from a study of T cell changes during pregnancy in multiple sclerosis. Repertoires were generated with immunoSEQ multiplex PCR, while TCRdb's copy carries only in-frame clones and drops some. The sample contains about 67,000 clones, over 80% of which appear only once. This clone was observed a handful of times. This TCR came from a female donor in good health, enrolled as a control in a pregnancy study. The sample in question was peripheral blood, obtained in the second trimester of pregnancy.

The CDR3, as DNA: TGTGCCAGTAGTCCCCGCCCCCCTAGCGGGGTACCCACAGATACGCAGTATTTT. Protein sequence: CASSPRPPSGVPTDTQYF. The chain combines TRBV19 with TRBJ2-3; 9 nucleotides line up with TRBD2. The CDR3 totals 18 residues. Germline assignment: CDR1 LNHDA and CDR2 SQIVND (reference sequence). The V and J ends lost 5 bases and 2 bases, in that order; junction bases with no gene match: 14.